This is a list of T cell receptor beta chains from one sample in a study of cytomegalovirus exposure and HLA in healthy donors. Some clones are missing from TCRdb's copy, which holds only in-frame ones; the method was immunoSEQ multiplex PCR. The sample includes under 200,000 clones, approximately 12% seen only once; the top ten take 7.8%. The specimen was PBMCs. Receptor source: a man aged 45-60 years in good health and CMV-seropositive. CDR3s include the opening cysteine and the closing phenylalanine or tryptophan. Each record gives: D gene, clone size, V gene, J gene, CDR3 DNA, CDR3 protein. The D gene is left open where the match is weak. The size field is filled for only some rows; it gives once, few, many or a size class.

D gene: -; clone size: -; V gene: TRBV28; J gene: TRBJ1-5; CDR3 DNA: TGTGCCAGCAGTTTGTCCCAGGGGAGATCCCAGCCCCAGCATTTT; CDR3 protein: CASSLSQGRSQPQHF
D gene: -; clone size: -; V gene: TRBV29-1; J gene: TRBJ2-6; CDR3 DNA: TGCAGCGCCAGCTCTGGGGCCAACGTCCTGACTTTC; CDR3 protein: CSASSGANVLTF
D gene: -; clone size: few; V gene: TRBV29-1; J gene: TRBJ2-3; CDR3 DNA: TGCAGCGTGGGGGGGGGCTTAGCAGATACGCAGTATTTT; CDR3 protein: CSVGGGLADTQYF
D gene: -; clone size: few; V gene: TRBV10-3; J gene: TRBJ1-6; CDR3 DNA: TGTGCCATCACAAGGGACATTGCTAATCATTCACCCCTCCACTTT; CDR3 protein: CAITRDIANHSPLHF
D gene: -; clone size: few; V gene: TRBV14; J gene: TRBJ2-3; CDR3 DNA: TGTGCCAGCAGCCAAATTAGAGGGCCCGATACGCAGTATTTT; CDR3 protein: CASSQIRGPDTQYF
D gene: -; clone size: -; V gene: TRBV5-4; J gene: TRBJ2-7; CDR3 DNA: TGTGCCAGCAGACTGACAGGAGGTCCCCACGAGCAGTACTTC; CDR3 protein: CASRLTGGPHEQYF
D gene: TRBD2; clone size: -; V gene: TRBV4-1; J gene: TRBJ2-2; CDR3 DNA: TGCGCCAGCCGCCTAGGACTAGACACCGGGGAGCTGTTTTTT; CDR3 protein: CASRLGLDTGELFF
D gene: -; clone size: -; V gene: TRBV19; J gene: TRBJ2-3; CDR3 DNA: TGTGCCAGTAGTGCGAGAGCTAGCACAGATACGCAGTATTTT; CDR3 protein: CASSARASTDTQYF
D gene: TRBD1; clone size: few; V gene: TRBV27; J gene: TRBJ1-1; CDR3 DNA: TGTGCCAGCAGCAGGTGGGACAGAGACACTGAAGCTTTCTTT; CDR3 protein: CASSRWDRDTEAFF
D gene: -; clone size: -; V gene: TRBV18; J gene: TRBJ2-5; CDR3 DNA: TGTGCCAGCTCCCCCATCCAAGAGACCCAGTACTTC; CDR3 protein: CASSPIQETQYF
D gene: TRBD1; clone size: -; V gene: TRBV9; J gene: TRBJ1-6; CDR3 DNA: TGTGCCAGCAGATCCGGACAGGGGGATAATTCACCCCTCCACTTT; CDR3 protein: CASRSGQGDNSPLHF
D gene: TRBD1; clone size: -; V gene: TRBV10-3; J gene: TRBJ1-2; CDR3 DNA: TGTGCCATCAGTGATAAAGCCGGGACAGGGTATGGCTACACCTTC; CDR3 protein: CAISDKAGTGYGYTF
D gene: -; clone size: few; V gene: TRBV9; J gene: TRBJ1-2; CDR3 DNA: TGTGCCAGCAGCGTAGGGGAGGGTAACAACTATGGCTACACCTTC; CDR3 protein: CASSVGEGNNYGYTF
D gene: -; clone size: -; V gene: TRBV19; J gene: TRBJ1-1; CDR3 DNA: TGTGCCAGTGAACAGGGAACTGAAGCTTTCTTT; CDR3 protein: CASEQGTEAFF
D gene: -; clone size: -; V gene: TRBV14; J gene: TRBJ2-1; CDR3 DNA: TGTGCCAGCAGCGCTACCGGGACAACAACAAATGAGCAGTTCTTC; CDR3 protein: CASSATGTTTNEQFF
D gene: TRBD2; clone size: -; V gene: TRBV5-6; J gene: TRBJ2-7; CDR3 DNA: TGTGCCAGCACCCATCTGGGAGGGGAGGTGGACTACGAGCAGTACTTC; CDR3 protein: CASTHLGGEVDYEQYF
D gene: -; clone size: -; V gene: TRBV9; J gene: TRBJ1-6; CDR3 DNA: TGTGCCAGCAGCCTTACCCGGGACACGAATTCACCCCTCCACTTT; CDR3 protein: CASSLTRDTNSPLHF
D gene: TRBD1; clone size: few; V gene: TRBV5-1; J gene: TRBJ2-6; CDR3 DNA: TGCGCCACCCGACAGGGAATTGCGGCTGGGGCCAACGTCCTGACTTTC; CDR3 protein: CATRQGIAAGANVLTF
D gene: -; clone size: few; V gene: TRBV7-6; J gene: TRBJ1-6; CDR3 DNA: TGTGCCAGCAGCTTAGGTGAACAGGTGGGCGATTCACCCCTCCACTTT; CDR3 protein: CASSLGEQVGDSPLHF
D gene: TRBD2; clone size: -; V gene: TRBV5-8; J gene: TRBJ2-5; CDR3 DNA: TGTGCCAGCAGCTTTGGGACTAGAGGTCCCCAGTACTTC; CDR3 protein: CASSFGTRGPQYF